The clone carrying this T cell receptor (beta chain) came up a few times. As yet, its antigen is unknown. Profiled with immunoSEQ multiplex PCR; TCRdb holds only in-frame clones, not every one. The table has roughly 100,000 clones, over 75% seen once; the top ten hold around 0.5%. In germline, CDR1 is SGHDT, CDR2 YYEEEE. The CDR3 is 15 residues long. V lost 2 bases and J lost 3; bases outside the gene matches: 4. These data are taken from a study of OX40 agonist ivuxolimab in advanced cancers. General study points: Among the nonresponders, some also had low normalized T-cell clonal expansion.

The J gene is TRBJ2-2, the V gene TRBV5-6; TRBD1 agrees at 7 bases. The TCR sequence derives from an adult with an advanced solid tumor such as melanoma, head and neck, liver or kidney cancer. Sequences were derived from CD4+ or CD8+ T cells sorted from blood, sampled in a trial of the OX40 agonist ivuxolimab. The CDR3 coding sequence is TGTGCCAGCAGCTTCTTACAGGGGCACACCGGGGAGCTGTTTTTT. It codes for CASSFLQGHTGELFF.